A selection of T cell receptor beta chains follows, all from one sample in a study of T-cell memory formation after mild COVID-19. TCRdb independently ran MiXCR on the 5' RACE reads; one entry per CDR3 protein. The data contain approximately 300,000 distinct CDR3 sequences, roughly 8.2% of them singletons. The sample taken for sequencing was PBMCs or a T cell subset sorted from them (not recorded which). The receptors originated from a man between 18 and 35 years old who had mild COVID-19 (a few samples of this study predate the infection). Cell type and time point are not known. Both conserved end residues are trimmed from each CDR3. The order of the fields is CDR3 protein, V gene, J gene.

CDR3: ASSPGTAWGYT; V: TRBV18; J: TRBJ1-2
CDR3: ASRPTSGGLSSYNEQF; V: TRBV2; J: TRBJ2-1
CDR3: ASSGGTGGAEAF; V: TRBV5-1; J: TRBJ1-1
CDR3: ASSQQGLSGANVLT; V: TRBV4-3; J: TRBJ2-6
CDR3: ASSFLGLAGDTDTQY; V: TRBV28; J: TRBJ2-3
CDR3: ASTEQFLAGNTIY; V: TRBV4-3; J: TRBJ1-3
CDR3: ASSESGDGTDTQY; V: TRBV25-1; J: TRBJ2-3
CDR3: ASSQDPGQGGYNEQF; V: TRBV4-3; J: TRBJ2-1
CDR3: ASSLDGVRGNTIY; V: TRBV5-1; J: TRBJ1-3
CDR3: ASSVQTGAVNQPQH; V: TRBV19; J: TRBJ1-5
CDR3: ASSVSPAGTLTSTDTQY; V: TRBV5-1; J: TRBJ2-3
CDR3: ASSLVRQGSEQY; V: TRBV27; J: TRBJ2-7
CDR3: ASSLRTGGDEQF; V: TRBV12-3/TRBV12-4; J: TRBJ2-1
CDR3: ASSQDSATPGEQY; V: TRBV4-2; J: TRBJ2-7
CDR3: ASSHRLSYNEQF; V: TRBV4-3; J: TRBJ2-1
CDR3: SVSKSGEKLF; V: TRBV29-1; J: TRBJ1-4